This entry concerns a single T cell receptor (beta chain). What it binds is unknown. This entry comes from a study of cytotoxic CD8 clonotypes in ibrutinib-treated CLL. Whole-study results and caveats: Clonality increased at ibrutinib response, then returned toward baseline at progression. Baseline-level clonality went beyond age-matched healthy donors and moved in step with circulating CD8+ T-cell counts.

The assay was immunoSEQ multiplex PCR, and TCRdb's table has in-frame clones only and misses some. The table has about 160,000 clones, approximately 90% seen once. Material: PBMCs, obtained at disease progression, from a patient treated with ibrutinib. The TCR comes from a human donor with chronic lymphocytic leukemia.

The CDR3: CASSLGPSGRTAEQYF. The CDR3 nucleotides read TGTGCCAGCAGCTTAGGCCCTAGCGGGAGAACGGCCGAGCAGTACTTC. The chain has TRBV7-9 and TRBJ2-7; 10 bases align to TRBD2. The germline V gene has CDR1 SEHNR and CDR2 FQNEAQ (reference sequence). With 1 base clipped from V and 6 bases from J, the junction kept 9 bases outside the gene matches. This CDR3 has 16 amino acids.